This TCR beta chain was retrieved from a study of T-cell memory formation after mild COVID-19. Regarding the study as a whole: Cross-reactive memory seemingly joined, as some responding clones were found in pre-infection memory. Contracting clones localized mainly to CM and EM when CD4+ and mainly to EMRA when CD8+. Later expanders leaned CD4+, whereas clones that contracted between day 15 and 85 were balanced CD4/CD8.

Using constant-segment primers, 5'RACE produced TCR alpha and TCR beta cDNA libraries carrying sample barcodes and UMIs. TCRdb fed the 5' RACE reads into MiXCR, producing one record per CDR3 protein. The sample includes about 540,000 distinct CDR3 sequences, roughly 20% seen only once; the top ten take about an eighth. About this clonotype itself: Its specificity is unknown.

The ends were cut back, 1 base at V and 6 bases at J, with 16 bases in the middle. This CDR3 spans 15 amino acids. Germline CDR1 and CDR2: MGHRA and YSYEKL. The chain uses TRBV4-1 and TRBJ2-7; no clear D gene. The sequence was obtained from an adult woman who had mild COVID-19 (a few samples of this study predate the infection). Cell type and time point are not known. The sequenced sample was PBMCs or a T cell subset sorted from them (not recorded which). In DNA, the CDR3 is TGCGCCAGCAGCCAAGGTTTCGGTGTGGGCAGCGAGCAGTACTTC. This sequence encodes CASSQGFGVGSEQYF.